The clone carrying this TCR beta chain has a count of ten or more. The data are from a study of identical twins. Germline-derived CDR1 and CDR2 are SGDLS and YYNGEE. CDR3 length: 18 residues. V lost 2 bases and J lost 0; bases outside the gene matches: 8. From the 5' RACE reads, TCRdb called clonotypes with MiXCR, one entry per CDR3 protein. The repertoire has 600,000 to 700,000 distinct CDR3 sequences, 21% of them found once; the top ten carry 4% to 4.5%. These same data were also listed under a study on T cells expressing NK-cell markers. That study adds: Several experiments employed an anti-gamma-delta TCR antibody to confine sorting to alpha-beta TCR T cells. For six donors, the dominant NKG2C+ clonotypes made up roughly 1.0-8% of their CD8+ T cells.

This TCR was sampled from a woman between 18 and 30 years old in good health. Sample: PBMCs. V is TRBV9 and J is TRBJ2-7; 13 nucleotides match TRBD2. CDR3 protein: CASSVPGLAGLVSYEQYF. CDR3 in DNA: TGTGCCAGCAGCGTGCCGGGACTAGCGGGACTAGTCTCCTACGAGCAGTACTTC.